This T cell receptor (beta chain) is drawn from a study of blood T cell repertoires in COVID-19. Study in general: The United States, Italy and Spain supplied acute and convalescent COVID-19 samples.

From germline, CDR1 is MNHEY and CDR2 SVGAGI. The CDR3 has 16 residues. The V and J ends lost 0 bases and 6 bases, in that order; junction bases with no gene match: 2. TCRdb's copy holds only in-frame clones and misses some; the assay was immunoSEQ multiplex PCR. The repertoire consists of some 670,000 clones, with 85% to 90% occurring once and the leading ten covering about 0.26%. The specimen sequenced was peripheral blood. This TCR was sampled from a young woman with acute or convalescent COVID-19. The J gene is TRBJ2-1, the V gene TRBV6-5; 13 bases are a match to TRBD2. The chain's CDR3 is CASSYSTSGGSNEQFF. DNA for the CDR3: TGTGCCAGCAGTTACTCGACTAGCGGGGGGTCCAATGAGCAGTTCTTC.